This TCR beta chain is drawn from a study of blood T cell repertoires in COVID-19 (TCRdb year 2020). With regard to the full study: Collaborator samples came from the United States, Italy and Spain and covered acute and convalescent phases of COVID-19. The material from the prospective study consisted of cDNA or gDNA derived from T cells, B-cell-depleted T cells, or PBMCs. Deeply sampled blood TCRbeta repertoires from subjects exposed to, actively infected with, or recovered from COVID-19 were included in the dataset. The repertoires were released in a freely available public database intended as a resource for research on the immune response to SARS-CoV-2. The samples were drawn from the first 160 participants of the ongoing ImmuneRACE study and from some 1,300 subjects provided by 6 global collaborators. The sample metadata nearly always contained a de-identified subject ID, COVID-19 status, age in years and sex. Where available, HLA class I and class II types were taken from metadata supplied by the sample provider and were not determined by assay-based typing.

Of note for this clone: The target of this receptor is not known. No qualities accompany the bases; no much larger clone lies one base away.

From the cysteine up to the phenylalanine, the CDR3 has a length of 12 residues. Only the CDR3 portion is preserved as DNA: 36 bases, with reading frame beginning at the first base. According to the germline V gene, CDR1 reads KGHSH and CDR2 reads LQKENI. Relative to germline, V is 6 bases shorter and J is 4 bases shorter, with 8 bases between their ends. TCRbeta CDR3 regions were amplified from genomic DNA using the immunoSEQ Assay, a bias-controlled multiplex PCR. The source study handled its data this way. The number of nucleated cells in each sample was estimated from the amplification of reference gene primers within the assay. Sequence reads were collapsed and filtered to measure the absolute abundance of every unique TCRbeta CDR3 rearrangement. Productive Simpson clonality was computed per sample as the square root of Simpson's diversity index over productive rearrangements. Drawn from immuneACCESS, this table holds only the in-frame rearrangements with V and J called that TCRdb kept. Clones are partly lost; checked studies trace under half to an unresolved V gene and leave the rest unexplained. V, J and clone size derive from that table, while D and trimming were established from the DNA sequence. A total of fewer than 120,000 clones appear in this sample, 75% to 80% of them only once. The ten largest clones take up roughly 17% of the sample.

Collaborating institutions collected whole blood in K2EDTA tubes following their own protocols. Collaborator samples were shipped for TCRbeta analysis as frozen whole blood, isolated PBMCs, or DNA extracted from either sample type. What the authors observed across the whole study: The quantity of clinical and demographic metadata differed by source and by participant and was supplied without curation.

Sequenced: peripheral blood. This clonotype was sampled from an elderly woman with active or convalescent COVID-19. Recombination linked TRBV18 to TRBJ2-3; a weak D assignment points to TRBD2 (6 bases agree). The CDR3 region has the sequence CASSGSADTQYF. The nucleotide sequence is TGTGCCAGCTCCGGGAGTGCAGATACGCAGTATTTT.